What follows are 10 T cell receptor beta chains derived from one specimen sequenced in a study of patients and donors after allogeneic stem cell transplantation. TCRdb reanalysed the RT-PCR reads using MiXCR and keeps one entry per CDR3 protein. The data hold some 200,000 distinct CDR3 sequences, with about 40% observed a single time. Specimen: blood, either unsorted or a sorted T cell fraction (not recorded which). These receptors came from a human donor who was either an allogeneic HSCT recipient or a stem cell or donor lymphocyte infusion donor (not recorded which). It is not recorded whose cells these are; they may come from a transplant donor.

The chain's CDR3 is CASSPLPDSLFNSPLHF. The CDR3 nucleotides are TGTGCCAGCAGCCCCCTCCCGGACAGTCTCTTTAATTCACCCCTCCACTTT. This chain connects TRBV9 to TRBJ1-6; TRBD1 is a possible D gene (6 bases). The CDR3 length is 17 residues. Germline V gene data show CDR1 as SGDLS and CDR2 as YYNGEE. With 4 bases removed from V and 6 bases from J, the gap between germline ends came to 20 bases.

CDR3 region: CASSSLVLYQQFF. The CDR3 region has the DNA TGCGCCAGCAGCTCCCTAGTTTTGTATCAGCAGTTCTTC. The J gene is TRBJ2-1, the V gene TRBV5-1; no definite D call. V was pared by 3 bases and J by 11 bases, with 15 bases between. This CDR3 spans 13 amino acids. Germline CDR1 is SGHRS and CDR2 is YFSETQ. Variable domain in full (rest from reference TRBV5-1 and TRBJ2-1): KAGVTQTPRYLIKTRGQQVTLSCSPISGHRSVSWYQQTPGQGLQFLFEYFSETQRNKGNFPGRFSGRQFSNSRSEMNVSTLELGDSALYLCASSSLVLYQQFFGPGTRLTVL.

This clonotype was picked up many times. V and J are TRBV18 and TRBJ1-4; TRBD1 matches 9 bases. The CDR3 spans 19 residues. The germline V gene encodes CDR1 KGHSH and CDR2 LQKENI. V lost 1 base to trimming and J lost 2 bases; unmatched junction nucleotides: 11. The CDR3 loop reads CASSPRGTGGSTTNEKLFF. The CDR3 DNA reads TGTGCCAGCTCACCACGGGGAACAGGGGGCTCGACGACTAATGAAAAACTGTTTTTT.

The chain uses TRBV6-2 or TRBV6-3 and TRBJ1-1, with 8 bases identical to TRBD1. This CDR3 is 17 amino acids long. Per germline, CDR1 MNHEY and CDR2 SVGEGT. After removal of 2 bases from V and 1 base from J, the junction contained 9 bases not matched to a gene. The CDR3 region has the DNA TGTGCCAGCAGTTACGGAGAAGCAGGACAGGGGAACACTGAAGCTTTCTTT. This gives the protein CASSYGEAGQGNTEAFF.

Turning to this clonotype: A junction end diverges from the germline sequence, so it may reflect a read error. The J gene is TRBJ2-1, the V gene TRBV15, with TRBD2 identical over 9 bases. Germline V gives CDR1 LNHNV, CDR2 YYDKDF (reference sequence). There are 17 residues in the CDR3. CDR3 sequence: CAASRVAAGGPDNEQFF. The CDR3 DNA sequence: TGTGCCGCCAGCAGAGTTGCGGCGGGAGGGCCAGACAATGAGCAGTTCTTC.

The sample holds one count of this clonotype. The rearrangement uses TRBV27 and TRBJ2-1; 8 bases are a match to TRBD1. Unmatched junction bases numbered 10, after V lost 5 bases and J lost 4 bases. The V gene's germline CDR1 is MNHEY and CDR2 SMNVEV (reference sequence). This CDR3 is 16 amino acids long. The CDR3 coding sequence is TGTGCCAGCAGTCCTCGGACAGGGAAGGGGTACAATGAGCAGTTCTTC. Amino acid sequence: CASSPRTGKGYNEQFF.

The V gene is TRBV12-3 or TRBV12-4, the J gene TRBJ1-4; D is uncertain. The CDR3 is 14 amino acids. Trimming took off 2 bases at V and 4 bases at J, with 8 bases between the two ends. In nucleotides, the CDR3 is TGTGCCAGCAGTTTACTCGCACGTAATGAAAAACTGTTTTTT. It codes for CASSLLARNEKLFF.

This clonotype has just a few counts. This sequence joins TRBV29-1 and TRBJ2-3, with 9 positions matching TRBD2. Germline trimming cut 6 bases from V and 6 bases from J; bases unmatched to any gene: 7. Germline assignment: CDR1 SQVTM and CDR2 ANQGSEA. The CDR3 spans 13 residues. The CDR3 protein is CSVPPSGRDTQYF. For the CDR3, the DNA is TGCAGCGTCCCCCCCAGCGGGAGGGATACGCAGTATTTT.

This chain links TRBV12-3 or TRBV12-4 with TRBJ2-3, with a possible D match to TRBD2 (5 bases). The length of the CDR3 is 16 residues. Trimming took off 6 bases at V and 2 bases at J, with 18 bases between the two ends. DNA for the CDR3: TGTGCCAGCAGCCCCACCAGCGGAGCGACCACAGATACGCAGTATTTT. As protein: CASSPTSGATTDTQYF.

This clonotype was found many times. The chain joins TRBV5-1 to TRBJ1-1; perhaps TRBD1 as D (5 bases). In germline, CDR1 is SGHRS, CDR2 YFSETQ. Trimming left V 2 bases short and J 0 bases short, with 8 bases between. The CDR3 spans 14 residues. The CDR3 DNA is TGCGCCAGCAGCTTACGGACACTGAACACTGAAGCTTTCTTT. Its translation: CASSLRTLNTEAFF.